The clone carrying this T cell receptor (beta chain) was seen just once. Its cognate antigen is unknown. At one boundary the junction diverges from the germline segment, which might be a read error. The data derive from a study of blood T cells in healthy people across ages. Next came a second PCR, run for 7 to 11 cycles, which used a sample-barcoded 5' primer along with a J-beta primer mix. One entry per CDR3 protein results from TCRdb running MiXCR on the 5' RACE reads. There are around 500,000 distinct CDR3 sequences in the sample; around half occur only once, and roughly 24% lies in the top ten. Whole-study findings and limits: While age rose, TCR beta diversity per million T cells dropped in a roughly linear way. Nothing was known about donor CMV status, and this possibly confounded expanded clonotype changes.

About 10 milliliters of peripheral blood were drawn from each donor into EDTA-treated tubes. This CDR3 is 17 amino acids long. Germline loops: CDR1 PRHDT, CDR2 FYEKMQ (reference sequence). The TCR comes from a man older than 75 in good health. Input material: blood. The chain employs TRBV13 and TRBJ2-2; maybe TRBD2 (5 bases). Here the CDR3 DNA reads TGTGCCAGCAGCTTAGGGAGGCGAGCGGCGAACACCGGGGATCTGTTTTTT. As protein: CASSLGRRAANTGDLFF.